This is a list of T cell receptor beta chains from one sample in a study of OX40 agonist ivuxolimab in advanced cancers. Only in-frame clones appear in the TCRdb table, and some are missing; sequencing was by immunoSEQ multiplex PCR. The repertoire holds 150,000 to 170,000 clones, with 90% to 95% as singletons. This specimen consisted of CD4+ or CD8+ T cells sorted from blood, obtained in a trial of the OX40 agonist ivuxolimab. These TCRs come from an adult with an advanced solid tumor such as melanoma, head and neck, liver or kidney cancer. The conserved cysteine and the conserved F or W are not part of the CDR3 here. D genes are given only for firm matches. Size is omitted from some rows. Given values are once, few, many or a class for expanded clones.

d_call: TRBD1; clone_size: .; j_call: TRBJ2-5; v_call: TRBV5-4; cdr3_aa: ASSPSTGVGETQY
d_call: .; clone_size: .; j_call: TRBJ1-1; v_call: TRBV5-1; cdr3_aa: ASSGGRGAAEAF
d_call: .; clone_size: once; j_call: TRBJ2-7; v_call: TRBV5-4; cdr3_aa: ASSLALGDYEQY
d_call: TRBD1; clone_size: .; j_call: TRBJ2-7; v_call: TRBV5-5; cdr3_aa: ASSGKRQGFSYEQY
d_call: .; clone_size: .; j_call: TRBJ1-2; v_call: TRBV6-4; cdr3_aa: ASSSRGWGYT
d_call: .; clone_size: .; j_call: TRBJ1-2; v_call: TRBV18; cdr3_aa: ASSPFSQMSGTHGYT
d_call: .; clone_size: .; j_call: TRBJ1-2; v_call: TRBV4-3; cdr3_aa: ASSQVRGNNYGYT
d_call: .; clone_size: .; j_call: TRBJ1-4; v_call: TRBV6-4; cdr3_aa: ASSEQINEKLF
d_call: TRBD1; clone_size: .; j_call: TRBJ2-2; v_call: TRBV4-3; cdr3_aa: ASSQGDRATGELF
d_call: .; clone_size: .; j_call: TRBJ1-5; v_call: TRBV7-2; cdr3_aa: ASSLSPRVGQPQH
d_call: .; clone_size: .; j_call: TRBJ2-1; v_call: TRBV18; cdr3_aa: ASSLAGPAGNEQF
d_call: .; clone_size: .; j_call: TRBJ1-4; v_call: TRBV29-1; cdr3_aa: RPRGGEKLF
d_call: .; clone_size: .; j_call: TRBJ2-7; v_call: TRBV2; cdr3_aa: ASSSGFDEQY
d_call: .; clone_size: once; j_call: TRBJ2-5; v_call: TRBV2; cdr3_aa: ASSGPRPGQGWETQY
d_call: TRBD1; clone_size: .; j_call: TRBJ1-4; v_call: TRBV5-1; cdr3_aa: ASRTGVGEKLF
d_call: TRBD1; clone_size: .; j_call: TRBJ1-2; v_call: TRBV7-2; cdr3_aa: ASSLVGTGGGAYGYT
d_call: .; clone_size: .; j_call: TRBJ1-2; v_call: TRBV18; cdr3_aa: ASSPRGSYGYT
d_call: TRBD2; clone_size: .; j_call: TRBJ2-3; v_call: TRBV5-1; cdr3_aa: ASSARLAGGLGTQY
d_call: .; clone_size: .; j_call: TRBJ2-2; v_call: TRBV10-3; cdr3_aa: AISDWGNANTGELF
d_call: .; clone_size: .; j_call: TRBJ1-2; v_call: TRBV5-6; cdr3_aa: ASSLWWVANYGYT
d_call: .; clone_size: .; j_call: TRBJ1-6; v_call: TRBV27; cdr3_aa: ASSLTQGDSPLH
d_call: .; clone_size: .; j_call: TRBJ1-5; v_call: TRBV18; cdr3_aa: ASSGEKGNQPQH
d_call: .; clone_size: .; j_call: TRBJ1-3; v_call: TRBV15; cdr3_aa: ATSSPGGRGNTIY
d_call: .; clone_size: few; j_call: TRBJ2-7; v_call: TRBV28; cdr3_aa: ATSIPPYEQY
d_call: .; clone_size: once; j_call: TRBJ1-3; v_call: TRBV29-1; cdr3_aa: SVGVQTGNTIY
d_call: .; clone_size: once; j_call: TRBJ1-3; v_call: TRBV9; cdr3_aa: ASSVGDTIY
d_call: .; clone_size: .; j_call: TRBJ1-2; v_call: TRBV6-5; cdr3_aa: ASSRTRPYGYT
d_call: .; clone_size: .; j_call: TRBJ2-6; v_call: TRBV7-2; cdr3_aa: ASSLGSGANVLT
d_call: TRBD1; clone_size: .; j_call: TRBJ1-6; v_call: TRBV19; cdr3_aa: ASSIVGGTDNSPLH
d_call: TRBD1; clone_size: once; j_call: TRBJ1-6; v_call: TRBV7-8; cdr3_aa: ASSLGTGSSYNSPLH
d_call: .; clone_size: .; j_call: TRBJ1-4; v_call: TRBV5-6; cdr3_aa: ASSGGAETGKLF
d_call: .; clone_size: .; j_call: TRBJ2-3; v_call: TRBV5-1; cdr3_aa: ASHGSSPSTDTQY
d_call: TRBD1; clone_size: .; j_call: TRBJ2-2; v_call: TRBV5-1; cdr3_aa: ASSFTGDTGELF
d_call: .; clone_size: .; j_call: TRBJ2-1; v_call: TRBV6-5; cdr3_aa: ASSQTPGNEQF
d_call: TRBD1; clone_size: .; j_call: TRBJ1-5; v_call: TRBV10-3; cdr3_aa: AISVGGQGGSQPQH
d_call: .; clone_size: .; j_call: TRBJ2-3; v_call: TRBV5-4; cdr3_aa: ASSPPGPDTQY
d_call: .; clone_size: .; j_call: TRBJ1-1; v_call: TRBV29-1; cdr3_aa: SVGSGETEAF
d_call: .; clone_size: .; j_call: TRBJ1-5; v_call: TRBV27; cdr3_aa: ASSREGLNQPQH
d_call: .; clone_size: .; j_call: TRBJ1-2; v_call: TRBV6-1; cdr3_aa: ASSPGRNYGYT
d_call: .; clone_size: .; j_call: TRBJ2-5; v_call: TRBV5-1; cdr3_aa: ASSLTQEETQY
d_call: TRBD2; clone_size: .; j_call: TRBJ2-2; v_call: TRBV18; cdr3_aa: ASSPSGRFNTGELF
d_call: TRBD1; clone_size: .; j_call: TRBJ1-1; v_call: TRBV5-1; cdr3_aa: ASSSGQGARATEAF
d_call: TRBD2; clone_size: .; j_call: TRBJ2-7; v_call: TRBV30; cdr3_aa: AWSSTLGLAETYEQY
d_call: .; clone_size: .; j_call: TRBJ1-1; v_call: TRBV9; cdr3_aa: ASSPQGPMNTEAF
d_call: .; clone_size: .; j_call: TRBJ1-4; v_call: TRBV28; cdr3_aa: ASSSPWDGNEKLF
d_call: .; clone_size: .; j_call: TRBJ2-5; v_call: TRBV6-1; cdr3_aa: ASSVGTNQETQY
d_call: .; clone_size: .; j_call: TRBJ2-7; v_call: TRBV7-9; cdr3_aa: ASSPLGFLSYEQY
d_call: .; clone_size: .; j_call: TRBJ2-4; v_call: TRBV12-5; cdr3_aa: ASGLGQLAKNIQY